This paragraph covers one T cell receptor beta chain sequence. The record originates from a study of technical replicates of blood from several donors. The CDR3 sequence is 16 residues long. The germline V gene has CDR1 MNHNY and CDR2 SVGAGI (reference sequence). The ends lost 2 bases at V and 5 bases at J; junction bases unmatched: 10. The method was immunoSEQ multiplex PCR; TCRdb's version includes in-frame clones alone and lacks a portion of them. Altogether 60,000 to 90,000 clones are present, around nine tenths being singletons, with the ten largest covering about 0.39%. The chain couples TRBV6-6 to TRBJ2-7; 9 positions match TRBD1. This sequence was found in a human donor in good health. The sample comprised T cells isolated from PBMCs. As DNA, the CDR3 is TGTGCCAGCAGTTACCCCTACGGGGACAGGGTACACGAGCAGTACTTC. Amino acid sequence: CASSYPYGDRVHEQYF.